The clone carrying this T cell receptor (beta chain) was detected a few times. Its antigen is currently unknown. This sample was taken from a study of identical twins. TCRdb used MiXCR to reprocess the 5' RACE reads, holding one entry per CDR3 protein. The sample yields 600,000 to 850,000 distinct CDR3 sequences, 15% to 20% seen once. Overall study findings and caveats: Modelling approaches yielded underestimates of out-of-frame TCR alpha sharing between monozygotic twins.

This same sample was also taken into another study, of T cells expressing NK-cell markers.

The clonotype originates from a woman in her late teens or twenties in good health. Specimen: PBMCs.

The CDR3 sequence: CASRLAGGLGEQFF. As DNA, the CDR3 is TGTGCCAGCAGACTAGCGGGGGGGCTGGGTGAGCAGTTCTTC. V gene TRBV12-3 or TRBV12-4 combines with J gene TRBJ2-1; 13 nucleotides line up with TRBD2. V gave up 6 bases and J gave up 9 bases; unmatched junction bases: 5. The CDR3 spans 14 residues.